The 31 T cell receptor beta chains below all came from one sample that was sequenced in a study of T cell responses to AZD1222 COVID-19 vaccine. The data were produced by immunoSEQ multiplex PCR, yet TCRdb's version contains in-frame clones alone and is incomplete. Counted here are fewer than 80,000 clones, roughly 88% occurring once; the ten biggest clones make up approximately 9.1%. The sample in question was peripheral blood, obtained 28 days after the second dose of the MenACWY control vaccine. These receptors were collected from an adult who received the MenACWY meningococcal vaccine as a control.

The chain joins TRBV10-2 to TRBJ2-5; D not certain. CDR3 length equals 15 residues. Per the germline V gene, CDR1 is WSHSY and CDR2 is SAAADI. V was trimmed by 3 bases and J by 5 bases, leaving 16 bases between them. The CDR3 loop is CASSDPKTLGETQYF. The CDR3, as DNA: TGCGCCAGCAGTGACCCGAAAACTTTGGGGGAGACCCAGTACTTC.

The rearrangement uses TRBV4-2 and TRBJ2-1; D uncertain. V gave up 0 bases and J gave up 5 bases, with 14 bases separating them. Germline V gene lookup returns CDR1 LGHNA and CDR2 YNFKEQ. This CDR3 region has 16 residues. The CDR3 spells CASSQEPAIVHNEQFF. The CDR3 DNA reads as TGTGCCAGCAGCCAAGAGCCAGCTATAGTTCACAATGAGCAGTTCTTC.

The chain is built from TRBV6-2 or TRBV6-3 and TRBJ2-5; 7 bases align to TRBD2. After removal of 5 bases from V and 7 bases from J, the junction contained 13 bases not matched to a gene. Looked up from germline, CDR1 is MNHEY and CDR2 is SVGEGT. The CDR3 spans 15 residues. CDR3 nucleotides: TGTGCCAGCAGTAACCTTATTACTAGCGAGGCGACCCAGTACTTC. Translating it yields CASSNLITSEATQYF.

This chain links TRBV23-1 with TRBJ1-5; 8 positions match TRBD1. TRBV23-1 is designated an ORF whose function remains uncertain. J lost 6 bases, V lost 3 bases, and 10 bases had no gene match. The CDR3 loop spans 16 amino acids. CDR3 region: CASSHPNRGVTQPQHF. The CDR3 DNA reads as TGCGCCAGCAGTCACCCGAACAGGGGGGTGACTCAGCCCCAGCATTTT.

This chain links TRBV5-8 with TRBJ1-5; D is possibly TRBD1 (5 bases). The germline gives CDR1 SGHTS, CDR2 YDEGEE. V was pared by 0 bases and J by 2 bases, with 12 bases between. The CDR3 runs 16 residues. CDR3 loop: CASSLARGGGNQPQHF. For the CDR3, the DNA is TGTGCCAGCAGCTTGGCGAGGGGCGGTGGCAATCAGCCCCAGCATTTT.

This chain uses TRBV5-4 with TRBJ1-1, with D perhaps matching TRBD1 (6 bases). The CDR3 runs 14 residues. Germline CDR1 is SGHNT and CDR2 is YYREEE (reference sequence). Trimming shortened V by 0 bases and J by 1 base, and 7 bases separated the two germline ends. The CDR3 protein is CASSLVRGNTEAFF. CDR3 bases: TGTGCCAGCAGCTTGGTCAGGGGGAACACTGAAGCTTTCTTT.

The CDR3 nucleotides are TGTGCCAGTACAACGGCAGGGGGCTATGGCTACACCTTC. Translating gives CASTTAGGYGYTF. The chain carries TRBV27 and TRBJ1-2, with 7 bases lining up with TRBD1. Germline-derived CDR1 and CDR2 are MNHEY and SMNVEV (reference sequence). Losses at the gene ends were 9 bases for V and 4 bases for J; bases not matched to a gene: 8. The CDR3 spans 13 residues.

This chain uses TRBV6-5 with TRBJ1-5, with D perhaps TRBD1 (5 bases). Germline V gene lookup returns CDR1 MNHEY and CDR2 SVGAGI. Trimming pared 6 bases from V and 6 bases from J, leaving 12 bases between. This CDR3 region has 13 residues. The CDR3 DNA reads as TGTGCCAGCAGCCAGGGAGTGGGTCAGCCCCAGCATTTT. It translates to CASSQGVGQPQHF.

The chain is built from TRBV4-1 and TRBJ1-2, with D possibly matching TRBD1 (5 bases). Per germline, CDR1 MGHRA and CDR2 YSYEKL. This CDR3 has 14 residues. The V gene lost 4 bases and the J gene lost 6 bases, with 15 bases spanning the gap. The CDR3 loop reads CASSLSSPGNGYTF. The CDR3 bases are TGCGCCAGCAGCCTGTCATCACCAGGGAATGGCTACACCTTC.

CDR3 sequence (DNA): TGTGCCAGCAGCCAAGAAATCATAGGACAGGGAAAGGACACTGAAGCTTTCTTT. It yields the protein CASSQEIIGQGKDTEAFF. V gene TRBV4-2 combines with J gene TRBJ1-1; 8 bases line up with TRBD1. Per germline, CDR1 LGHNA and CDR2 YNFKEQ. The junction had 12 bases not matched to a gene; V was cut back by 0 bases and J by 3 bases. The CDR3 extends over 18 amino acids.

This clone has a single count. V and J are TRBV11-2 and TRBJ1-6, with TRBD1 as a possible D gene (5 bases). Between the trimmed V and J ends, which lost 3 bases and 11 bases, there was a span of 14 bases. Germline V lookup: CDR1 SGHAT, CDR2 FQNNGV. The CDR3 spans 14 residues. As DNA, the CDR3 is TGTGCCAGCAGCTTTTCACAGGCTTCAGCACCCCTCCACTTT. Protein product: CASSFSQASAPLHF. The entire variable domain, with the rest obtained from reference TRBV11-2 and TRBJ1-6, is as follows: EAGVAQSPRYKIIEKRQSVAFWCNPISGHATLYWYQQILGQGPKLLIQFQNNGVVDDSQLPKDRFSAERLKGVDSTLKIQPAKLEDSAVYLCASSFSQASAPLHFGNGTRLTVT.

A few counts support this clone. The genes are TRBV4-3 and TRBJ1-5; D ambiguous. The length of the CDR3 is 13 residues. Germline V gene sequence: CDR1 LGHNA, CDR2 YSLEER. V lost 3 bases to trimming and J lost 7 bases, with 10 bases between them. This CDR3 reads CASSQDVGQPQHF. The CDR3 DNA reads TGCGCCAGCAGCCAGGATGTCGGACAGCCCCAGCATTTT.

The genes are TRBV7-6 and TRBJ1-2, with TRBD1 matching over 7 bases. The J segment lost 8 bases and the V segment lost 5 bases, leaving 8 bases of the junction unmatched. This CDR3 comprises 13 residues. Looked up from germline, CDR1 is SGHVS and CDR2 is FNYEAQ. For the CDR3, the DNA is TGTGCCAGCAGCAAAAGACAGGGTGAGGGCTACACCTTC. Encoded protein: CASSKRQGEGYTF.

The chain combines TRBV2 with TRBJ1-5, with a possible D match to TRBD1 (5 bases). The CDR3 contains 15 residues. From germline, CDR1 is SNHLY and CDR2 FYNNEI. Trimming shortened V by 5 bases and J by 1 base, and 12 bases separated the two germline ends. Written as DNA, the CDR3 is TGTGCCAGCAGTCCTGGGACGCGGAGCAATCAGCCCCAGCATTTT. Protein product: CASSPGTRSNQPQHF.

The chain carries TRBV5-6 and TRBJ1-2; perhaps TRBD1 as D (5 bases). The CDR3 sequence is 12 residues long. Germline V gene lookup returns CDR1 SGHDT and CDR2 YYEEEE. Trimming stripped 1 base from V and 8 bases from J, with 9 bases between. The CDR3 DNA sequence: TGTGCCAGCAGCTTGAGTGAGGGGGGCTACACCTTC. Amino acid sequence: CASSLSEGGYTF.

This clone was observed a handful of times. This chain uses TRBV28 with TRBJ1-1; a weak D match, TRBD1 (5 bases). Germline V gene lookup returns CDR1 MDHEN and CDR2 SYDVKM. V was cut by 8 bases and J by 1 base, with 20 bases left in between. The CDR3 runs to 16 residues. The DNA for the CDR3 is TGTGCCAGCCGTCGGGGGGGGTCTCATGGGAACACTGAAGCTTTCTTT. It codes for CASRRGGSHGNTEAFF.

The chain couples TRBV6-5 to TRBJ1-3, with D hard to call. Trimming pared 0 bases from V and 4 bases from J, leaving 10 bases between. CDR1 MNHEY and CDR2 SVGAGI come from the germline V gene. The CDR3 contains 15 residues. In DNA, the CDR3 is TGTGCCAGCAGTTACTCGCAGACGATGGGAAACACCATATATTTT. Residues: CASSYSQTMGNTIYF.

The chain combines TRBV19 with TRBJ2-3, with a weak D call TRBD2 (6 bases). Germline V CDR1 and CDR2: LNHDA, SQIVND (reference sequence). The V end was cut by 7 bases, the J end by 1 base, with 9 bases between. This CDR3 is built from 13 residues. The CDR3 region is CASMEGRTDTQYF. For the CDR3, the DNA is TGTGCCAGTATGGAGGGGCGCACAGATACGCAGTATTTT.

A note on this clone: This CDR3 is also generated by other DNA sequences in the sample. CDR3 nucleotide sequence: TGTGCCAGCAGCCCCTCGAGTGGGGCCGGCTCCTACAATGAGCAGTTCTTC. It translates to CASSPSSGAGSYNEQFF. The chain is built from TRBV14 and TRBJ2-1, with D perhaps TRBD1 (5 bases). Germline loops: CDR1 SGHDN, CDR2 FVKESK. The CDR3 sequence is 17 residues long. Deletions cut 4 bases from V and 0 bases from J, with 16 bases between.

The V gene is TRBV19, the J gene TRBJ2-3, with D possibly matching TRBD2 (5 bases). The CDR3 loop spans 14 amino acids. CDR1 LNHDA and CDR2 SQIVND come from the germline V gene (reference sequence). V was cut by 9 bases and J by 0 bases, with 13 bases left in between. CDR3 amino acids: CASTRGPSTDTQYF. CDR3 in DNA: TGTGCCAGCACCCGGGGTCCGAGCACAGATACGCAGTATTTT.

This chain links TRBV11-2 with TRBJ2-5, with D hard to call. This CDR3 has 15 amino acids. With 0 bases removed from V and 1 base from J, the gap between germline ends came to 9 bases. Germline CDR1 and CDR2: SGHAT and FQNNGV. CDR3 DNA: TGTGCCAGCAGCTTAGATGGACGGGCCCAAGAGACCCAGTACTTC. Its protein is CASSLDGRAQETQYF.

The chain employs TRBV6-5 and TRBJ2-1; D is unclear. The germline CDR1 and CDR2 sequences are MNHEY and SVGAGI. CDR3 length: 13 residues. Trimming removed 7 bases at V and 2 bases at J, with 9 bases between. The CDR3 here is CASTRLTYNEQFF. Written as DNA, the CDR3 is TGTGCCAGCACAAGGCTTACCTACAATGAGCAGTTCTTC.

J is TRBJ1-2 and V is TRBV19, with D uncertain. This CDR3 comprises 19 residues. The germline V and J ends were trimmed by 7 bases and 6 bases, with 33 bases remaining between them. CDR1 is LNHDA, CDR2 SQIVND, per germline (reference sequence). This chain's CDR3 is CASTPLGLGGPNPRNGYTF. DNA of the CDR3: TGTGCCAGTACCCCCCTCGGTCTCGGAGGACCAAACCCACGGAATGGCTACACCTTC. The variable domain in full, with the rest retrieved from reference TRBV19 and TRBJ1-2, is DGGITQSPKYLFRKEGQNVTLSCEQNLNHDAMYWYRQDPGQGLRLIYYSQIVNDFQKGDIAEGYSVSREKKESFPLTVTSAQKNPTAFYLCASTPLGLGGPNPRNGYTFGSGTRLTVV.

This sequence joins TRBV30 and TRBJ1-5; 8 nucleotides align to TRBD1. This CDR3 contains 14 residues. The V gene end was trimmed by 4 bases and the J gene end by 5 bases; junction bases not matched to a gene: 7. CDR1 and CDR2 (germline): GTSNPN, SVGIG (reference sequence). This chain's CDR3 is CAWNDRGRDQPQHF. DNA for the CDR3: TGTGCCTGGAATGACAGGGGCAGAGATCAGCCCCAGCATTTT. The whole variable domain, filled in from reference TRBV30 and TRBJ1-5, reads SQTIHQWPATLVQPVGSPLSLECTVEGTSNPNLYWYRQAAGRGLQLLFYSVGIGQISSEVPQNLSASRPQDRQFILSSKKLLLSDSGFYLCAWNDRGRDQPQHFGDGTRLSIL.

The genes are TRBV6-5 and TRBJ2-6, with D hard to call. The length of the CDR3 is 15 residues. From germline, CDR1 is MNHEY and CDR2 SVGAGI. With 6 bases removed from V and 0 bases from J, the gap between germline ends came to 9 bases. The CDR3 DNA follows: TGTGCCAGCAGAATAAGCCCCTCTGGGGCCAACGTCCTGACTTTC. This sequence encodes CASRISPSGANVLTF.

The V gene is TRBV6-1, the J gene TRBJ1-5; possibly TRBD1 for D (5 bases). Germline assignment: CDR1 MNHNS and CDR2 SASEGT. The CDR3 has 13 amino acids. The V end lost 3 bases, the J end lost 6 bases, and 9 bases lay between the germline ends. CDR3: CASSDRVRQPQHF. Here the CDR3 DNA reads TGTGCCAGCAGTGACAGGGTTCGTCAGCCCCAGCATTTT.

There are many counts of this clone. The chain employs TRBV6-5 and TRBJ2-7; D not certain. Trimming stripped 0 bases from V and 6 bases from J, with 18 bases between. Germline V gives CDR1 MNHEY, CDR2 SVGAGI. The CDR3 consists of 16 residues. Written as DNA, the CDR3 is TGTGCCAGCAGTTACTCTCCGCGAGTCCTGGGGTTCGAGCAGTACTTC. Its translation: CASSYSPRVLGFEQYF.

The chain recombines TRBV4-2 with TRBJ2-3; 8 bases line up with TRBD2. From germline, CDR1 is LGHNA and CDR2 YNFKEQ. The CDR3 sequence is 17 residues long. Trimming took 0 bases from V and 2 from J; bases not matched to a gene: 7. The DNA of the CDR3 is TGTGCCAGCAGCCAAGATACCAGCGGGGGTCTCACAGATACGCAGTATTTT. It translates to CASSQDTSGGLTDTQYF.

The V gene is TRBV10-3, the J gene TRBJ1-1; no clear D. V lost 0 bases and J 11 bases, leaving 13 bases between the germline ends. The germline V gene encodes CDR1 ENHRY and CDR2 SYGVKD. CDR3 length: 13 amino acids. CDR3 in DNA: TGTGCCATCAGTGAGTCAAAGGGATCAGTTGCTTTCTTT. Translating gives CAISESKGSVAFF.

The genes are TRBV7-8 and TRBJ1-2; TRBD1 matches at 7 bases. V shed 5 bases and J 3 bases; nucleotides not matched to a gene: 6. The germline V gene has CDR1 SGHVS and CDR2 FQNEAQ. CDR3 length equals 14 residues. The CDR3 sequence is CASSRGTVDYGYTF. As DNA, the CDR3 is TGTGCCAGCAGCAGGGGGACAGTAGACTATGGCTACACCTTC.

The chain couples TRBV12-3 or TRBV12-4 to TRBJ1-5; no clear D. The germline V and J ends were trimmed by 1 base and 4 bases, with 5 bases remaining between them. CDR3 length equals 13 residues. The CDR3 loop is CASSLGENQPQHF. The CDR3 region has the DNA TGTGCCAGCAGTTTAGGGGAAAATCAGCCCCAGCATTTT.